These 26 T cell receptor beta chains were all obtained from the same sample, sequenced in a study of cytomegalovirus exposure and HLA in healthy donors. PCR amplification relied on 60 Vbeta primers (plus 13 Jbeta primers). Here immunoSEQ multiplex PCR was the method, and the copy in TCRdb shows in-frame clones only, minus some. The sample has about 120,000 clones; 70% to 80% are singletons. The specimen sequenced was PBMCs. The receptors derive from a man aged 30 to 45 in good health and CMV-seropositive.

The chain employs TRBV19 and TRBJ2-7, with D possibly matching TRBD1 (6 bases). The germline V gene encodes CDR1 LNHDA and CDR2 SQIVND (reference sequence). Trimming cost V 8 bases and J 0 bases, with 11 bases left between them. CDR3 size: 13 residues. CDR3 amino acids: CASRDTVSYEQYF. The CDR3 bases are TGTGCCAGTCGGGACACAGTCTCCTACGAGCAGTACTTC.

This clone has just one count. The rearrangement uses TRBV10-3 and TRBJ2-1; 8 bases fit TRBD1. This CDR3 is built from 13 residues. The junction had 3 bases not matched to a gene; V was cut back by 6 bases and J by 5 bases. Germline V gene lookup returns CDR1 ENHRY and CDR2 SYGVKD. The CDR3 nucleotides are TGTGCCATCAGCCCGGACAGGGACAATGAGCAGTTCTTC. This translates into CAISPDRDNEQFF.

The rearrangement uses TRBV18 and TRBJ1-5; 10 bases align to TRBD1. The ends lost 5 bases at V and 7 bases at J; junction bases unmatched: 2. CDR3 length: 13 residues. Per germline, CDR1 KGHSH and CDR2 LQKENI. The CDR3 region has the DNA TGTGCCAGCTCAAAGGGACAGGGGCAGCCCCAGCATTTT. Its protein is CASSKGQGQPQHF.

The chain is built from TRBV10-2 and TRBJ2-7, with 10 bases fitting TRBD1. The CDR3 covers 14 residues. Trimming removed 5 bases from V and 3 bases from J; junction bases left unmatched: 4. The germline V gene encodes CDR1 WSHSY and CDR2 SAAADI. The CDR3 bases are TGCGCCAGCAGTTCTGGGACAGGGGTCTACGAGCAGTACTTC. Its translation is CASSSGTGVYEQYF.

The V and J genes are TRBV7-6 and TRBJ2-1, with 7 positions matching TRBD2. Germline CDR1 SGHVS, CDR2 FNYEAQ. Trimming at V came to 4 bases and at J to 0 bases, leaving 9 bases not matched to a gene. The CDR3 contains 17 residues. CDR3 loop: CASSSGGLKSSYNEQFF. The CDR3 coding sequence is TGTGCCAGCAGCTCTGGGGGACTAAAGAGCTCCTACAATGAGCAGTTCTTC.

The chain uses TRBV11-2 and TRBJ2-1; tentatively, D is TRBD2 (7 bases). V was trimmed by 5 bases and J by 1 base, leaving 15 bases between them. The CDR3 spans 16 residues. Per germline, CDR1 SGHAT and CDR2 FQNNGV. CDR3 amino acids: CASSDRGGLSYNEQFF. The CDR3, as DNA: TGTGCCAGCAGCGATAGGGGGGGCCTTTCCTACAATGAGCAGTTCTTC.

This sequence joins TRBV5-4 and TRBJ1-6, with 8 bases matching TRBD1. The CDR3 is 17 amino acids. The ends lost 4 bases at V and 0 bases at J; junction bases unmatched: 6. CDR1 is SGHNT, CDR2 YYREEE, per germline (reference sequence). The CDR3 nucleotides are TGTGCCAGCAGCCGGACAGGGACAAGCTCCTATAATTCACCCCTCCACTTT. As protein: CASSRTGTSSYNSPLHF.

The gene calls are TRBV12-5 and TRBJ1-1; D uncertain. Germline CDR1 is LGHNT and CDR2 is FRNRAP. The CDR3 extends over 12 amino acids. The V end lost 6 bases, the J end lost 3 bases, and 8 bases lay between the germline ends. The CDR3 sequence: CASGLGYTEAFF. The CDR3 DNA is TGTGCTAGTGGACTCGGGTACACTGAAGCTTTCTTT.

CDR3 sequence (DNA): TGCGCCAGCAGCTTGATGGGGGCAGAAACTAATGAAAAACTGTTTTTT. Its translation is CASSLMGAETNEKLFF. The genes are TRBV5-1 and TRBJ1-4; weak D call: TRBD1 (6 bases). Looked up from germline, CDR1 is SGHRS and CDR2 is YFSETQ. The V and J ends lost 1 base and 1 base respectively, with 11 bases between them. The CDR3 is 16 amino acids.

In regard to this clone: The junction and the germline gene differ at one end; a read error may be behind it. This chain uses TRBV7-9 with TRBJ1-1; 9 nucleotides line up with TRBD1. CDR1 is SEHNR and CDR2 is FQNEAQ in the germline V gene (reference sequence). This CDR3 spans 15 amino acids. CDR3 loop: CSSSGRQGGNTEAFF. CDR3 DNA: TGTTCCAGCAGCGGAAGACAGGGGGGGAACACTGAAGCTTTCTTT.

CDR3 protein: CASSLAGGGQPQHF. The CDR3 region has the DNA TGTGCCAGCAGCCTCGCGGGGGGTGGACAGCCCCAGCATTTT. The gene calls are TRBV14 and TRBJ1-5; TRBD1 is a possible D gene (5 bases). The length of the CDR3 is 14 residues. Germline CDR1 is SGHDN and CDR2 is FVKESK. V lost 4 bases, J lost 7 bases, and 14 bases lay in between.

The chain recombines TRBV19 with TRBJ2-7, with TRBD2 identical over 7 bases. V was pared by 5 bases and J by 2 bases, with 9 bases of the junction left unmatched. This CDR3 spans 15 amino acids. Germline V gene sequence: CDR1 LNHDA, CDR2 SQIVND (reference sequence). This CDR3 reads CASSPSLSGTYEQYF. The CDR3 DNA is TGTGCCAGTAGTCCTTCCCTCAGCGGGACCTACGAGCAGTACTTC.

This clone was found a few times. This chain uses TRBV4-2 with TRBJ2-7; D might be TRBD1 (5 bases). The CDR3 extends over 17 amino acids. V was shortened by 3 bases and J by 6 bases, with 24 bases between the two germline ends. Germline CDR1 reads LGHNA; CDR2 reads YNFKEQ. In nucleotides, the CDR3 is TGTGCCAGCAGCCAGGCACCCCGCGGATTAGTTGGGGCCGAGCAGTACTTC. Translation gives CASSQAPRGLVGAEQYF.

This sequence joins TRBV15 and TRBJ1-3; possibly TRBD1 for D (5 bases). The germline V gene encodes CDR1 LNHNV and CDR2 YYDKDF (reference sequence). The CDR3 is 16 amino acids. Trimming removed 5 bases at V and 0 bases at J, with 14 bases between. The CDR3 reads CATSRNRPSSGNTIYF. DNA for the CDR3: TGTGCCACCAGCCGCAACAGGCCGAGCTCTGGAAACACCATATATTTT.

The rearrangement joins TRBV5-4 to TRBJ2-5; possible D gene TRBD2, 5 bases. The J call is uncertain, as TRBJ2-7 better fits the DNA end. The CDR3 totals 16 residues. CDR1 is SGHNT and CDR2 is YYREEE in the germline V gene (reference sequence). In DNA, the CDR3 is TGTGCCAGCAGCCTCTTTCAAGGCGCTAGCTTGAACGAGCAGTACTTC. This gives the protein CASSLFQGASLNEQYF.

The chain joins TRBV5-1 to TRBJ2-2; TRBD1 matches 9 bases. This CDR3 has 17 amino acids. Germline V gives CDR1 SGHRS, CDR2 YFSETQ. V gave up 0 bases and J gave up 5 bases; unmatched junction bases: 8. The CDR3 DNA is TGCGCCAGCAGCTTGGGCACCGGGACAGGGAGGACCGGGGAGCTGTTTTTT. It is translated as CASSLGTGTGRTGELFF.

The chain employs TRBV28 and TRBJ2-5, with 8 bases that match TRBD1. The CDR3 has 15 residues. Unmatched junction bases numbered 11, after V lost 6 bases and J lost 5 bases. Per the germline V gene, CDR1 is MDHEN and CDR2 is SYDVKM. The CDR3 here is CASSQRTGSMETQYF. In DNA, the CDR3 is TGTGCCAGCAGCCAGAGGACAGGGTCGATGGAGACCCAGTACTTC.

V is TRBV5-4 and J is TRBJ2-7; D perhaps matches TRBD2 (8 bases). The CDR3 consists of 16 residues. The germline CDR1 and CDR2 sequences are SGHNT and YYREEE (reference sequence). V was clipped by 3 bases and J by 6 bases, with 22 bases between them. CDR3 sequence (DNA): TGTGCCAGCAGCTCCCGGGAGGGGGCGATTTTCGCCGAGCAGTACTTC. It is translated as CASSSREGAIFAEQYF.

This chain uses TRBV7-2 with TRBJ2-1; 11 nucleotides agree with TRBD1. Germline V gene sequence: CDR1 SGHTA, CDR2 FQGNSA. The CDR3 is 16 residues long. V dropped 5 bases and J dropped 5; count of bases not matched to a gene: 8. The CDR3 region has the DNA TGTGCCAGCAGCACCCCGGACAGGGGGCTCCACAATGAGCAGTTCTTC. Protein sequence: CASSTPDRGLHNEQFF.

The chain joins TRBV28 to TRBJ2-3; TRBD1 is a possible D gene (5 bases). The germline CDR1 and CDR2 sequences are MDHEN and SYDVKM. Between the trimmed V and J ends, which lost 3 bases and 4 bases, there was a span of 11 bases. This CDR3 comprises 14 residues. The CDR3 DNA reads TGTGCCAGCAGTTTTTCTTCAGGGCCAGATACGCAGTATTTT. Translation: CASSFSSGPDTQYF.

This chain uses TRBV5-1 with TRBJ1-2; 7 bases are shared with TRBD1. Per the germline V gene, CDR1 is SGHRS and CDR2 is YFSETQ. V trimming: 1 base; J trimming: 2 bases; junction bases outside the gene matches: 2. This CDR3 is 14 amino acids long. For the CDR3, the DNA is TGCGCCAGCAGCTTGTACAGGGGCAACTATGGCTACACCTTC. This sequence encodes CASSLYRGNYGYTF.

This clone was picked up a small number of times. The V call is TRBV7-2, the J call TRBJ2-7; 7 nucleotides agree with TRBD1. The CDR3 covers 13 residues. Losses at the gene ends were 4 bases for V and 3 bases for J; bases not matched to a gene: 3. Germline V gene sequence: CDR1 SGHTA, CDR2 FQGNSA. The CDR3 DNA follows: TGTGCCAGCAGCTGGACAGGAAACTACGAGCAGTACTTC. Its protein is CASSWTGNYEQYF.

This chain joins TRBV28 and TRBJ1-2, with D maybe TRBD1 (5 bases). The ends were cut back, 5 bases at V and 2 bases at J, with 15 bases in the middle. From germline, CDR1 is MDHEN and CDR2 SYDVKM. The CDR3 is 15 residues long. The CDR3 region is CASSPSTAPNYGYTF. CDR3 in DNA: TGTGCCAGCAGTCCCTCGACAGCCCCCAACTATGGCTACACCTTC.

V usage is TRBV7-2 and J usage is TRBJ2-3; TRBD2 might be the D (5 bases). The CDR3 is 14 amino acids. The V end lost 5 bases, the J end lost 7 bases, and 16 bases lay between the germline ends. Looked up from germline, CDR1 is SGHTA and CDR2 is FQGNSA. CDR3 DNA: TGTGCCAGCAGCCCAGGAGGCCGCCCGAATACGCAGTATTTT. Protein sequence: CASSPGGRPNTQYF.

The rearrangement joins TRBV9 to TRBJ2-7, with 9 bases identical to TRBD1. The junction had 3 bases not matched to a gene; V was cut back by 2 bases and J by 3 bases. Germline V gives CDR1 SGDLS, CDR2 YYNGEE. The CDR3 spans 14 residues. The CDR3 DNA follows: TGTGCCAGCAGCGTCCGGGACAGGGACTACGAGCAGTACTTC. This sequence encodes CASSVRDRDYEQYF.

This clone was seen a few times. V gene TRBV7-6 combines with J gene TRBJ2-1, with a tentative D call TRBD1 (5 bases). V lost 1 base and J lost 6, with 7 bases in between. This CDR3 is 13 amino acids long. CDR1 is SGHVS and CDR2 is FNYEAQ in the germline V gene. The CDR3 DNA sequence: TGTGCCAGCAGCTTAGGACAGCCCAATGAGCAGTTCTTC. Protein: CASSLGQPNEQFF.